The clone carrying this T cell receptor beta chain was detected many times. Antigen specificity is unknown. This sample is part of a study of CD8 T cells in ankylosing spondylitis. Preparation of TCR beta libraries was done by quantitative 5'-RACE with molecular barcodes. A single record per CDR3 protein comes from TCRdb applying MiXCR to the 5' RACE reads. This table has some 240,000 distinct CDR3 sequences, about 7% appearing once. General study results and limits: A motif of roughly eight highly homologous TCR beta variants was seen as apparently characteristic of ankylosing spondylitis blood.

The V and J ends lost 0 bases and 4 bases respectively, with 8 bases between them. The germline V gene encodes CDR1 SGDLS and CDR2 YYNGEE. The CDR3 length is 13 residues. Sample: blood, either unsorted or a sorted T cell fraction (not recorded which). The chain carries TRBV9 and TRBJ2-7; no definite D call. The receptor's source is a male donor with ankylosing spondylitis. CDR3 nucleotide sequence: TGTGCCAGCAGCGTAGGGCAGACGTACGAGCAGTACTTC. Its protein is CASSVGQTYEQYF.